The present T cell receptor beta chain was sequenced within a study of CD8+CD57+ T cells in acquired aplastic anemia. The overall study: Recorded DNA amounts for sorted CD4+ and CD8+ cells had an average of approximately 2.9 ug.

Broader study findings: Patients showed no significant difference from controls in CD8+ Simpson's diversity.

On this clonotype: As yet, its antigen is unknown. One end of the junction is discordant with germline, which a read error may explain.

Profiling of TCR beta VDJ combinations and CDR3 sequences used genomic DNA as template. TCRdb called the reads again in MiXCR, with one record for every CDR3 protein. The sample yields some 410,000 distinct CDR3 sequences, about 70% seen once. CDR3 length: 11 amino acids. The V gene's germline CDR1 is DFQATT and CDR2 SNEGSKA (reference sequence). The clonotype comes from a human donor in good health, serving as a control. The J gene is TRBJ1-2, the V gene TRBV20-1, with a weak D call TRBD1 (5 bases). Sequences were obtained from sorted CD4+, CD8+, or CD8+CD57+ T cells (not recorded which) from PBMCs. Here the CDR3 reads CSASGQGMSAF. The CDR3 nucleotides are TGCAGTGCTAGTGGGCAGGGTATGTCCGCCTTC.